This T cell receptor beta chain was recovered during a study of shared clonotypes between healthy human individuals (dated by TCRdb to about 2020). With respect to the entire study: The cohort included three men and a couple of women between 18 and 49 years of age. For each donor, three plates each were used for CD4 naive and CD4 memory, two plates were used for CD8 naive, and one plate was used for CD8 memory. To estimate repertoire size and how much clonotype sharing occurs between individuals, the study deeply sequenced the blood TCR repertoires of about five healthy adults. To increase sequencing depth and limit assay-specific biases, TCR repertoire library preparation and sequencing were carried out by different laboratories using diverse techniques. Per donor, leukapheresis produced somewhere between about 0.9 and 9 billion PBMCs. Here is what the overall study found, with its caveats: When a few donors were compared, the shared fraction of clonotypes was around 5.1% for naive CD4, roughly 3.4% for naive CD8, about 2.4% for memory CD4, and less than 0.45% for memory CD8. Compared with non-shared clonotypes, the clonotypes found in all four sorted-subset donors had higher generation probabilities. Incomplete sequencing was indicated by rarefaction of sorted-subset datasets, despite the large sequencing depth. Pairwise subsampling indicated that sequencing depth was expected to affect the degree of clonotype sharing among donors. Naive subsets generally had larger estimated clonotype richness than memory subsets did. Sampling was restricted to blood, and TCR repertoires in tissues likely differ from the TCR repertoires found in blood. Because the study included a small number of donors, the genetic and exposure-history diversity represented was limited.

With regard to this clone: What this receptor recognizes is not known. Qualities for individual bases were not recorded, and no much larger clone is one base off.

Using the deep immunoSEQ assay, multiplex PCR amplified TCR CDR3 regions from genomic DNA. Genomic DNA extracted from each cell subset was distributed evenly over all wells of several immunoSEQ 96-well plates, and each plate served as one replicate. Each replicate PCR for sorted subsets received about 0.2 ug genomic DNA, equal to 30,000 or so T cell genomes. Purified libraries were measured with a Qubit 3.0 fluorometer, size-checked on a Bioanalyzer 2100, and measured again with the KAPA Library Quantification kit. A separate single-read 150-cycle Illumina NextSeq 550 flow cell was used to sequence each immunoSEQ 96-well plate. In the source study's methods: The immunoSEQ output contained only junctional sequences without quality scores, so filtering could not match that applied to full-length reads. Sequences were annotated with PyIR, a Python wrapper for IgBLAST v1.9, using IMGT germline references to assign V/J genes and CDR3. Reads were filtered out if the reads had weak V/J assignments (E-value above 1e-6), no CDR3, stop codons, out-of-frame junctions, or ambiguous translated residues. V3J clonotypes were defined as sequences sharing an identical inferred V gene, J gene, and CDR3 amino acid sequence. The percentage overlap between two repertoires was calculated by dividing the number of shared unique clonotypes by the size of the smaller repertoire. Repertoire richness was assessed with RTK rarefaction, the Chao1 estimator, and Recon v2.1 estimates of unobserved clonotypes. Generation probabilities were computed with OLGA for all TCRbeta clonotypes obtained by the gDNA method from four donors. The clones in this table, taken by TCRdb from immuneACCESS, are in-frame only. Not every clone is retained; where verified, under half of the shortfall comes from an unresolved V gene, and the cause of the rest is unknown. V and J calls and clone size come straight from that table; D and trimming were deduced from the DNA. Present in this sample are roughly 1.5 million clones, 95% to 99% of which were seen just once. The top ten clones comprise roughly 0.42% of the sample.

The donors were healthy, HIV-negative adults with no recently reported acute infections or vaccinations. All donors were Caucasian adults living in Nashville, Tennessee, USA. CD4+ T cells were enriched through magnetic negative selection, after which naive cells were positively selected on CD45RA and the remaining negative fraction served as the memory subset. After blood collection by leukapheresis, PBMCs were isolated using Ficoll-Histopaque density gradient centrifugation and then cryopreserved in the vapor phase of liquid nitrogen. Analytical flow cytometry was used to check the purity and quantity of each magnetically sorted T cell population. Genomic DNA was isolated from each sorted fraction and quantified by UV absorbance on a Nanodrop 2000c. This receptor was obtained from a man younger than 45 in good health. Input material: naive CD4+ T cells sorted from blood. Per the publication, the cell subset or site label means: CD45RA+ positively selected.

The CDR3 is CASSLALSAGELFF. The bases are TGTGCCAGCAGCTTAGCGTTAAGCGCCGGGGAGCTGTTTTTT. Recombination linked TRBV7-6 to TRBJ2-2; the D gene assignment is ambiguous. There are 14 amino acids in the CDR3, from cysteine to phenylalanine inclusive. Only the CDR3 DNA is retained, 42 bases long and in frame from the first base. The junction shows trimming of 0 bases on V and 6 bases on J, plus 8 bases between the germline ends. Per the germline V gene, SGHVS is the CDR1 and FNYEAQ is the CDR2. Where the CDR3 stops, the reference TRBV7-6 and TRBJ2-2 genes take over; the full variable domain is GAGVSQSPRYKVTKRGQDVALRCDPISGHVSLYWYRQALGQGPEFLTYFNYEAQQDKSGLPNDRFSAERPEGSISTLTIQRTEQRDSAMYRCASSLALSAGELFFGEGSRLTVL.